This TCR beta chain was sequenced during a study of shared clonotypes between healthy human individuals. Broader study findings: Non-shared clonotypes had lower generation probabilities than clonotypes shared by all four sorted-subset donors. Some naive CD4 clonotypes, approximately 4.5%, turned up in common across several donors.

Evenly divided among several immunoSEQ plates was the genomic DNA of each subset. Using immunoSEQ multiplex PCR, the repertoire was profiled, and TCRdb retains in-frame clones only, with some absent. The sample records roughly 550,000 clones, nearly 97% being singletons. With regard to this clone: Its antigen remains unknown.

The CDR3 runs to 14 residues. CDR1 is SGHKS, CDR2 YYEKEE, per germline (reference sequence). The ends lost 3 bases at V and 5 bases at J; junction bases unmatched: 7. CD45RO-negative CD8 cells positively selected for CCR7 made up the naive population, which excluded terminally differentiated effector memory CD45RA+ cells. The sample was naive CD8+ T cells sorted from blood. This chain connects TRBV5-5 to TRBJ2-7; TRBD2 matches at 8 bases. The source of this sequence is a woman in her 30s in good health. The CDR3 DNA sequence: TGTGCCAGCAGCTACCTCAGCGGGGGCCACGAGCAGTACTTC. It codes for CASSYLSGGHEQYF.